Below, 25 T cell receptor beta chains from the same sample are listed, as sequenced in a study of brain metastases from non-small cell lung cancer. The assay was immunoSEQ multiplex PCR, and TCRdb's table has in-frame clones only and misses some. There are some 4,900 clones in the sample; 70% to 80% occur only once, and about 6% lies in the top ten. Sequenced input: primary lung tumor tissue. The receptors derive from a donor aged 40 or older with non-small cell lung cancer.

V usage is TRBV20-1 and J usage is TRBJ2-5; unclear D gene. The CDR3 length is 11 residues. V was cut by 6 bases and J by 2 bases, with 7 bases left in between. Germline V gives CDR1 DFQATT, CDR2 SNEGSKA (reference sequence). This CDR3 is CSAVNQETQYF. The CDR3 DNA sequence: TGCAGTGCGGTCAATCAAGAGACCCAGTACTTC.

The chain recombines TRBV7-9 with TRBJ1-2; no clear D. V was cut by 1 base and J by 6 bases, with 12 bases left in between. The CDR3 totals 14 residues. Germline CDR1 is SEHNR and CDR2 is FQNEAQ (reference sequence). CDR3 loop: CASSLEAPGNGYTF. CDR3 DNA sequence: TGTGCCAGCAGCTTAGAGGCTCCGGGGAATGGCTACACCTTC.

This clone occurred a few times. This rearrangement joins TRBV6-1 to TRBJ1-2; D remains unclear. Per the germline V gene, CDR1 is MNHNS and CDR2 is SASEGT. V was clipped by 2 bases and J by 5 bases, with 15 bases between them. The CDR3 covers 15 residues. The CDR3, as DNA: TGTGCCAGCAGTGAATTTAGTAGGAGAGAATATGGCTACACCTTC. Its protein product is CASSEFSRREYGYTF.

V and J are TRBV28 and TRBJ1-4, with a tentative D call TRBD1 (5 bases). Germline V gene data show CDR1 as MDHEN and CDR2 as SYDVKM. V was trimmed by 6 bases and J by 1 base, leaving 9 bases between them. CDR3 size: 14 residues. The CDR3: CASRTGLTNEKLFF. DNA for the CDR3: TGTGCCAGCAGAACAGGTTTAACTAATGAAAAACTGTTTTTT.

The chain links TRBV4-3 to TRBJ2-3; D is perhaps TRBD2 (6 bases). The CDR3 runs to 16 residues. V was clipped by 4 bases and J by 2 bases, with 16 bases between them. CDR1 and CDR2 (germline): LGHNA, YSLEER. CDR3 bases: TGCGCCAGCAGCCTTGAATCGGGACTTTCCACAGATACGCAGTATTTT. Residues: CASSLESGLSTDTQYF.

J is TRBJ2-5 and V is TRBV7-2, with TRBD2 as a possible D gene (6 bases). The germline V gene encodes CDR1 SGHTA and CDR2 FQGNSA. This CDR3 comprises 14 residues. V lost 3 bases, J lost 3 bases, and 11 bases lay in between. The CDR3 here is CASSFNRGKETQYF. The CDR3 bases are TGTGCCAGCAGCTTCAACCGGGGGAAAGAGACCCAGTACTTC.

This clone was picked up a small number of times. J is TRBJ1-2 and V is TRBV19; D possibly corresponds to TRBD1 (5 bases). Trimming stripped 7 bases from V and 7 bases from J, with 10 bases between. CDR1 is LNHDA and CDR2 is SQIVND in the germline V gene (reference sequence). The length of the CDR3 is 11 residues. CDR3: CASKKGFGYTF. The CDR3 DNA sequence: TGTGCCAGTAAAAAGGGGTTTGGCTACACCTTC.

The CDR3 spells CASSLGQGANVLTF. The CDR3 nucleotides read TGTGCCAGCAGCCTGGGACAGGGGGCCAACGTCCTGACTTTC. This chain links TRBV3-1 (or the pseudogene TRBV3-2) with TRBJ2-6; 7 positions match TRBD1. Germline CDR1 and CDR2: LGHDT and YNNKEL (reference sequence). V was pared by 4 bases and J by 4 bases, with 1 base of the junction left unmatched. The CDR3 spans 14 residues.

This clone appeared a few times. The V and J genes are TRBV28 and TRBJ1-5; D call uncertain. This CDR3 spans 12 amino acids. The germline gives CDR1 MDHEN, CDR2 SYDVKM. V was shortened by 5 bases and J by 10 bases, with 12 bases between the two germline ends. The CDR3 DNA reads as TGTGCCAGCAGTCTTTTAGCCGGACCCCAGCATTTT. Protein: CASSLLAGPQHF.

The table lists this clone with a count of one. This chain connects TRBV5-6 to TRBJ2-5; D unclear. This CDR3 spans 11 amino acids. Trimming shortened V by 2 bases and J by 4 bases, and 3 bases separated the two germline ends. Germline loops: CDR1 SGHDT, CDR2 YYEEEE. CDR3 DNA sequence: TGTGCCAGCAGCTTACTAGAGACCCAGTACTTC. Residues: CASSLLETQYF.

The chain has TRBV5-4 and TRBJ2-3, with 7 bases aligning to TRBD2. V gave up 2 bases and J gave up 5 bases; unmatched junction bases: 5. This CDR3 is built from 14 residues. Germline loops: CDR1 SGHNT, CDR2 YYREEE (reference sequence). CDR3 sequence: CASSLERGVDTQYF. The CDR3 DNA is TGTGCCAGCAGCTTAGAGCGGGGAGTAGATACGCAGTATTTT. The entire variable domain, with the rest obtained from reference TRBV5-4 and TRBJ2-3, is as follows: ETGVTQSPTHLIKTRGQQVTLRCSSQSGHNTVSWYQQALGQGPQFIFQYYREEENGRGNFPPRFSGLQFPNYSSELNVNALELDDSALYLCASSLERGVDTQYFGPGTRLTVL.

The rearrangement joins TRBV4-3 to TRBJ2-1, with D tentatively TRBD2 (5 bases). Germline CDR1 and CDR2: LGHNA and YSLEER. The CDR3 is 16 amino acids. Trimming cost V 1 base and J 2 bases, with 12 bases left between them. Here the CDR3 reads CASSQGLDSTYNEQFF. The DNA of the CDR3 is TGCGCCAGCAGCCAAGGATTGGACTCGACCTACAATGAGCAGTTCTTC.

Details on this clone: The junction does not match germline at one end; this may be a read error. The genes are TRBV2 and TRBJ2-7; the D gene is possibly TRBD1 (5 bases). Germline CDR1 is SNHLY and CDR2 is FYNNEI. This CDR3 comprises 13 residues. The CDR3 DNA reads TGTGCCAGCATTGCAGGGATCTCCTACGAGCAATACTTC. Translation: CASIAGISYEQYF.

The V and J genes are TRBV7-8 and TRBJ1-5, with D uncertain. Looked up from germline, CDR1 is SGHVS and CDR2 is FQNEAQ. Deletions cut 1 base from V and 4 bases from J, with 5 bases between. The CDR3 is made up of 13 amino acids. CDR3 sequence: CASSLELNQPQHF. The CDR3 DNA sequence: TGTGCCAGCAGCTTAGAACTAAATCAGCCCCAGCATTTT.

J is TRBJ1-1 and V is TRBV24-1; 8 bases fit TRBD1. Germline CDR1 reads KGHDR; CDR2 reads SFDVKD. V gave up 8 bases and J gave up 7 bases; unmatched junction bases: 5. This CDR3 has 12 residues. The CDR3 here is CATTGQGGEAFF. In DNA, the CDR3 is TGTGCCACCACCGGACAGGGAGGTGAAGCTTTCTTT.

The V call is TRBV5-3, the J call TRBJ1-2, with 10 bases identical to TRBD1. TRBV5-3 qualifies as an ORF whose function is uncertain. V was clipped by 4 bases and J by 3 bases; unmatched bases: 12. CDR3 length: 17 residues. CDR3 protein: CARSQPFDRGPHYGYTF. CDR3 sequence (DNA): TGTGCCAGAAGCCAGCCATTCGACAGGGGGCCCCACTATGGCTACACCTTC.

V and J are TRBV10-2 and TRBJ2-7; maybe TRBD2 (5 bases). The length of the CDR3 is 13 residues. Germline CDR1 and CDR2: WSHSY and SAAADI. V was pared by 5 bases and J by 2 bases, with 10 bases between. The CDR3 sequence: CASSFGLTYEQYF. CDR3 sequence (DNA): TGCGCCAGCAGTTTTGGACTCACCTACGAGCAGTACTTC.

This chain links TRBV6-5 with TRBJ2-5; possibly TRBD1 for D (6 bases). Trimming left V 5 bases short and J 0 bases short, with 13 bases between. The germline V gene encodes CDR1 MNHEY and CDR2 SVGAGI. This CDR3 spans 15 amino acids. CDR3 residues: CASSTDSWYQETQYF. Here the CDR3 DNA reads TGTGCCAGCAGTACGGACAGTTGGTACCAAGAGACCCAGTACTTC.

Here the CDR3 reads CSVVPGLVRETQYF. The CDR3 DNA follows: TGCAGCGTTGTTCCGGGACTAGTAAGAGAGACCCAGTACTTC. V and J are TRBV29-1 and TRBJ2-5; TRBD2 agrees at 8 bases. V gave up 4 bases and J gave up 4 bases; unmatched junction bases: 8. The CDR3 extends over 14 amino acids. Looked up from germline, CDR1 is SQVTM and CDR2 is ANQGSEA. Full variable domain (missing parts from reference TRBV29-1 and TRBJ2-5): SAVISQKPSRDICQRGTSLTIQCQVDSQVTMMFWYRQQPGQSLTLIATANQGSEATYESGFVIDKFPISRPNLTFSTLTVSNMSPEDSSIYLCSVVPGLVRETQYFGPGTRLLVL.

The DNA for the CDR3 is TGTGCCAGCAGTGAATTCGAGATAGGAGTTACCGGGGAGCTGTTTTTT. This translates into CASSEFEIGVTGELFF. V usage is TRBV6-4 and J usage is TRBJ2-2; D remains unclear. The CDR3 consists of 16 residues. V lost 3 bases to trimming and J lost 5 bases, with 16 bases between them. Germline V gene lookup returns CDR1 MRHNA and CDR2 SNTAGT.

The chain links TRBV24-1 to TRBJ2-1; D may match TRBD1 or TRBD2 (5 bases each). CDR3 size: 15 residues. Deletions cut 4 bases from V and 5 bases from J, with 14 bases between. Germline CDR1 and CDR2: KGHDR and SFDVKD. The CDR3 region is CATSDFRDGHNEQFF. The CDR3 bases are TGTGCCACCAGTGACTTCCGGGACGGACACAATGAGCAGTTCTTC.

This clone has a handful of counts. The rearrangement joins TRBV6-6 to TRBJ1-2; 8 nucleotides align to TRBD1. V gave up 6 bases and J gave up 8 bases; unmatched junction bases: 8. The CDR3 sequence is 13 residues long. Germline V gene lookup returns CDR1 MNHNY and CDR2 SVGAGI (reference sequence). The DNA of the CDR3 is TGTGCCAGCAGGGACAGGGAATGGGGAGGCTACACCTTC. Protein: CASRDREWGGYTF.

The chain carries TRBV5-6 and TRBJ1-1; D gene ambiguous. Between the trimmed V and J ends, which lost 4 bases and 8 bases, there was a span of 12 bases. The CDR3 covers 12 residues. Germline CDR1 is SGHDT and CDR2 is YYEEEE. The CDR3 loop reads CASSPHAEEAFF. The CDR3 nucleotides read TGTGCCAGCAGCCCCCATGCGGAAGAAGCTTTCTTT.

This rearrangement joins TRBV6-1 to TRBJ1-2; no reliable D call. This CDR3 has 11 amino acids. Germline V gene sequence: CDR1 MNHNS, CDR2 SASEGT. The V and J ends lost 3 bases and 5 bases respectively, with 4 bases between them. As DNA, the CDR3 is TGTGCCAGCAGTGACAGTTATGGCTACACCTTC. Amino acids: CASSDSYGYTF.

This chain connects TRBV5-1 to TRBJ1-6, with D unresolved. Germline V CDR1 and CDR2: SGHRS, YFSETQ. The V end was cut by 0 bases, the J end by 10 bases, with 11 bases between. The CDR3 length is 14 residues. CDR3: CASSLGEVASPLHF. The CDR3, as DNA: TGCGCCAGCAGCTTGGGTGAGGTTGCCTCACCCCTCCACTTT.